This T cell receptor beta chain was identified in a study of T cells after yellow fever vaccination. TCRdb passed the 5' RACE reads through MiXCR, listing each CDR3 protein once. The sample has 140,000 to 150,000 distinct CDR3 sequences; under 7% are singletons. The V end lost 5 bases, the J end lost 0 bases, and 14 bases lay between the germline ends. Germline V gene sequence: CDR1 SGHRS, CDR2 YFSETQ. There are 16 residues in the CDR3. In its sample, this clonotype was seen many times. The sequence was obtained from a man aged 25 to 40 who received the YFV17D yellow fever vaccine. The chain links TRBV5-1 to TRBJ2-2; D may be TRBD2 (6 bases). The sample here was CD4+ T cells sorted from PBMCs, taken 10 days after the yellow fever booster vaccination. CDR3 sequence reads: CASRLYAGTNTGELFF. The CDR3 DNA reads TGCGCCAGCAGGTTGTATGCGGGAACGAACACCGGGGAGCTGTTTTTT.